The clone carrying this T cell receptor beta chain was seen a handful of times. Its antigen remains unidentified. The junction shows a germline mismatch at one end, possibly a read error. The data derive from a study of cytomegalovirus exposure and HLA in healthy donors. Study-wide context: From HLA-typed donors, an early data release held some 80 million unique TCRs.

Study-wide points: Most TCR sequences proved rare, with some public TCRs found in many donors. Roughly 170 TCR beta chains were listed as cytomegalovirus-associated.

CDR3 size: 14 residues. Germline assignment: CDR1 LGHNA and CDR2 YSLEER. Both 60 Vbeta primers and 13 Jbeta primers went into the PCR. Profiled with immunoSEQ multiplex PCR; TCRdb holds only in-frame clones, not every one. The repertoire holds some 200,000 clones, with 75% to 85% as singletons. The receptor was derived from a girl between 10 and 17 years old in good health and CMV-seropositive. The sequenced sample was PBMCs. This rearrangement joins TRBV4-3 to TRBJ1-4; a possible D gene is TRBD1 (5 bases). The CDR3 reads CASAGDSNGEQLFF. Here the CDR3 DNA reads TGCGCCAGCGCGGGGGACTCAAATGGTGAACAACTGTTTTTT.